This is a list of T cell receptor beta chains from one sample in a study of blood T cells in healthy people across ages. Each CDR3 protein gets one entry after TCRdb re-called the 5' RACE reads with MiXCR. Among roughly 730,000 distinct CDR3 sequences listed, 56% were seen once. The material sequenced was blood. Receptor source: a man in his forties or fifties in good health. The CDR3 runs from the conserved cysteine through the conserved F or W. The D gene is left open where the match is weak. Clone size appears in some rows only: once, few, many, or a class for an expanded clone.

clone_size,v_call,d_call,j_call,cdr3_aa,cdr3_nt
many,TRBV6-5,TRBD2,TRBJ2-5,CASRDTSGGETQYF,TGTGCCAGCAGAGACACTAGCGGGGGTGAGACCCAGTACTTC
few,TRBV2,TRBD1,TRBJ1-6,CARGLDRDSPLHF,TGTGCCAGGGGCCTGGACAGGGATTCACCCCTCCACTTT
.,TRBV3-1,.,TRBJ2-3,CASSQVRSADTQYF,TGTGCCAGCAGCCAAGTGAGATCTGCAGATACGCAGTATTTT
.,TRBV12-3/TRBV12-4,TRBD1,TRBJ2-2,CASSQGAYTGELFF,TGTGCCAGCAGCCAGGGGGCCTACACCGGGGAGCTGTTTTTT
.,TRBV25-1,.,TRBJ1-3,CASTRLGAGGTIYF,TGTGCCAGCACCCGGTTGGGGGCAGGAGGCACCATATATTTT
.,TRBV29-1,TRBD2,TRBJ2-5,CSVEDLLGLAGAEQETQYF,TGCAGCGTTGAAGATCTTCTGGGACTAGCGGGAGCCGAACAAGAGACCCAGTACTTC
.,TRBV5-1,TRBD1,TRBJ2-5,CASSPRVGTGEETQYF,TGCGCCAGCAGCCCTCGCGTGGGGACAGGGGAAGAGACCCAGTACTTC
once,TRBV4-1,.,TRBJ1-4,CASSLRHRPGTNEKLFF,TGCGCCAGCAGCCTGCGACATCGGCCAGGGACGAATGAAAAACTGTTTTTT
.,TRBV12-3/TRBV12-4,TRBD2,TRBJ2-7,CASSLKTSGIGYEQYF,TGTGCCAGCAGTTTAAAGACTAGCGGGATTGGGTACGAGCAGTACTTC
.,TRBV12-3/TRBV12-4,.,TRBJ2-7,CASSVGLIYEQYF,TGTGCCAGCAGTGTCGGGCTAATCTACGAGCAGTACTTC
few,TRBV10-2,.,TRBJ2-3,CASSETGSMDTQYF,TGCGCCAGCAGTGAGACGGGCTCAATGGATACGCAGTATTTT
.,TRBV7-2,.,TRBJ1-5,CASSSQSGRLDNQPQHF,TGTGCCAGCAGCTCCCAATCGGGTCGTTTAGACAATCAGCCCCAGCATTTT
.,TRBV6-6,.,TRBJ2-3,CASSFTTRTDTQYF,TGTGCCAGCAGTTTTACAACCCGGACAGATACGCAGTATTTT
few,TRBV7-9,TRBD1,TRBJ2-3,CASSFSDRAPPDTQYF,TGTGCCAGCAGCTTTTCCGACAGGGCCCCCCCAGATACGCAGTATTTT
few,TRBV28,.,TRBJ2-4,CASSLDRIKNIQYF,TGTGCCAGCAGTTTAGACAGAATAAAAAACATTCAGTACTTC
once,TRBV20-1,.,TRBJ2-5,CSARDPMSGQETQYF,TGCAGTGCTAGAGATCCTATGTCCGGTCAAGAGACCCAGTACTTC
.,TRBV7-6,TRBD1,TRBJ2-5,CASSLAPGTGVGETQYF,TGTGCCAGCAGCTTAGCGCCCGGGACAGGGGTCGGAGAGACCCAGTACTTC
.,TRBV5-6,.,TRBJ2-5,CASSRPGTVTYETQYF,TGTGCCAGCAGCAGGCCTGGGACGGTGACGTATGAGACCCAGTACTTC
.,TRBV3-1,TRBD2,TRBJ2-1,CASSQTSSSGGPREQFF,TGTGCCAGCAGCCAAACCTCCTCCTCGGGAGGGCCCCGGGAGCAGTTCTTC
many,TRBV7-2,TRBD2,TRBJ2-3,CASSLDALTSDTDTQYF,TGTGCCAGCAGCTTAGATGCCTTGACTAGCGATACAGATACGCAGTATTTT
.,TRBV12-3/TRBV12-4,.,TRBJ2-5,CASSSDGYQETQYF,TGTGCCAGCAGTTCTGACGGGTACCAAGAGACCCAGTACTTC
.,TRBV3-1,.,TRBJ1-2,CASSFGGVDGYTF,TGTGCCAGCAGCTTCGGAGGCGTGGATGGCTACACCTTC
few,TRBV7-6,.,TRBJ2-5,CASSLGQTTLYF,TGTGCCAGCAGCCTAGGACAGACGACCTTGTACTTC
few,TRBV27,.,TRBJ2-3,CASSHGQDTQYF,TGTGCCAGCAGCCATGGACAGGATACGCAGTATTTT
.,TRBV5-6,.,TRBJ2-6,CASSRNPGANVLTF,TGTGCCAGCAGCCGGAATCCTGGGGCCAACGTCCTGACTTTC
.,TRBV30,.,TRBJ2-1,CAWSGGDEQFF,TGTGCCTGGAGTGGGGGCGATGAGCAGTTCTTC
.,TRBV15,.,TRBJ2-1,CATSRAIWEANSRINEQFF,TGTGCCACCAGCAGAGCGATTTGGGAGGCTAACAGTAGGATCAATGAGCAGTTCTTC
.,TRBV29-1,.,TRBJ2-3,CSVAGIRTDTQYF,TGCAGCGTCGCGGGGATCCGCACAGATACGCAGTATTTT
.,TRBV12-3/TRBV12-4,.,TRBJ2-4,CASSRPGKDQNIQYF,TGTGCCAGCAGTCGTCCAGGAAAAGACCAAAACATTCAGTACTTC
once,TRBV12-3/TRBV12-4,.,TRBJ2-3,CASRLKGDTQYF,TGTGCCAGCAGATTAAAGGGAGATACGCAGTATTTT
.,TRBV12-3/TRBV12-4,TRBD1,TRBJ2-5,CASSSGQARLETQYF,TGTGCCAGCAGTTCCGGACAGGCGAGGTTGGAGACCCAGTACTTC
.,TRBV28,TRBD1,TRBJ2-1,CASSPGQGAFKEQFF,TGTGCCAGCAGTCCCGGACAGGGGGCGTTTAAAGAGCAGTTCTTC
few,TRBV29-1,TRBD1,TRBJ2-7,CSVEGTGVYEQYF,TGCAGCGTTGAGGGGACAGGGGTCTACGAGCAGTACTTC
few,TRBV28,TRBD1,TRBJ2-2,CASRVGTGAGELFF,TGTGCCAGCAGGGTCGGGACAGGGGCCGGGGAGCTGTTTTTT
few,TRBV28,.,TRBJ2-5,CASRIREVGETQYF,TGTGCCAGCAGAATCAGGGAAGTAGGGGAGACCCAGTACTTC
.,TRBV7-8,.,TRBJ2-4,CASSAPTRETSEKNIQYF,TGTGCCAGCAGCGCACCAACACGGGAGACGAGTGAGAAAAACATTCAGTACTTC
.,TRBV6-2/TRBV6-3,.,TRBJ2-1,CASSSSGELVNEQFF,TGTGCCAGCAGTTCCTCGGGGGAACTTGTAAATGAGCAGTTCTTC
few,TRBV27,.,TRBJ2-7,CASSSGAHDVYEQYF,TGTGCCAGCTCTTCCGGGGCCCATGATGTTTACGAGCAGTACTTC
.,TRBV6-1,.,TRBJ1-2,CASEKLSGNRKGIYGYTF,TGTGCCAGCGAAAAGCTTTCAGGGAACCGAAAGGGAATCTATGGCTACACCTTC
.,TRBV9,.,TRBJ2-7,CASSVGGAGTYEQYF,TGTGCCAGCAGCGTAGGGGGGGCGGGCACCTACGAGCAGTACTTC
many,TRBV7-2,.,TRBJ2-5,CASSLGQDYQETQYF,TGTGCCAGCAGCTTAGGCCAGGACTATCAAGAGACCCAGTACTTC
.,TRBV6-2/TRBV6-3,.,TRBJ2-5,CASSSTLWNHNEQYF,TGTGCCAGCAGTTCAACTCTCTGGAACCACAATGAGCAGTACTTC
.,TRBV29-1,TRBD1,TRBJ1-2,CSGGTGGGDYTF,TGCAGCGGGGGGACAGGGGGCGGTGACTACACCTTC
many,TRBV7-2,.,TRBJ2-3,CASSHFRTERDTQYF,TGTGCCAGCAGCCACTTTAGGACTGAGAGAGATACGCAGTATTTT
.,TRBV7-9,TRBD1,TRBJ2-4,CASSDAGAGGVNIQYF,TGTGCCAGCAGTGACGCCGGGGCAGGGGGCGTGAACATTCAGTACTTC
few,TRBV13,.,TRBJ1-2,CASSLGIAPEGYTF,TGTGCCAGCAGCTTAGGCATAGCCCCAGAAGGCTACACCTTC
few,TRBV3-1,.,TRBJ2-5,CASSQEIPGQETQYF,TGTGCCAGCAGCCAAGAGATACCGGGGCAAGAGACCCAGTACTTC
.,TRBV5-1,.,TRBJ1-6,CASSLAGVSYNSPLHF,TGCGCCAGCAGCTTGGCCGGGGTTTCCTATAATTCACCCCTCCACTTT
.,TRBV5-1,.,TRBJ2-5,CASRGVLGAETQYF,TGCGCCAGCAGAGGCGTGTTGGGGGCAGAGACCCAGTACTTC
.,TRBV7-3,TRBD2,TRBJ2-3,CASSLGVTSGSTDTQYF,TGTGCCAGCAGCTTAGGGGTCACTAGCGGGAGCACAGATACGCAGTATTTT
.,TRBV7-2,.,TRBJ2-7,CASSLYGATYEQYF,TGTGCCAGCAGCTTATACGGCGCTACCTACGAGCAGTACTTC
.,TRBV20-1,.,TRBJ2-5,CSARVQRPTQYF,TGCAGTGCTAGAGTTCAGCGACCGACCCAGTACTTC
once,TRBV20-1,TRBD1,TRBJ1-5,CSASRTGKNQPQHF,TGCAGTGCTAGTAGGACAGGAAAGAATCAGCCCCAGCATTTT
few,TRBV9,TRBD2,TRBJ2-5,CASSVETSGQETQYF,TGTGCCAGCAGCGTAGAAACTAGCGGCCAAGAGACCCAGTACTTC